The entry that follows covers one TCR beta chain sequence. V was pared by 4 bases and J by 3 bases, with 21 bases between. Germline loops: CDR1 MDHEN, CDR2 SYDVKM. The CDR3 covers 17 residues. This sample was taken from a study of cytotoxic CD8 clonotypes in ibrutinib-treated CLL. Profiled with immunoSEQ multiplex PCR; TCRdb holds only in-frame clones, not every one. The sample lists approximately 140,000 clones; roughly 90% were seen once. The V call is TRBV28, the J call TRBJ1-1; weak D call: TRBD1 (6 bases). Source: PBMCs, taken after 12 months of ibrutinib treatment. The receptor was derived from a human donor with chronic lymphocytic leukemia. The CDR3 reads CASSSPSIGGVDTEAFF. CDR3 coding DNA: TGTGCCAGCAGTTCCCCGAGTATAGGGGGGGTCGACACTGAAGCTTTCTTT.